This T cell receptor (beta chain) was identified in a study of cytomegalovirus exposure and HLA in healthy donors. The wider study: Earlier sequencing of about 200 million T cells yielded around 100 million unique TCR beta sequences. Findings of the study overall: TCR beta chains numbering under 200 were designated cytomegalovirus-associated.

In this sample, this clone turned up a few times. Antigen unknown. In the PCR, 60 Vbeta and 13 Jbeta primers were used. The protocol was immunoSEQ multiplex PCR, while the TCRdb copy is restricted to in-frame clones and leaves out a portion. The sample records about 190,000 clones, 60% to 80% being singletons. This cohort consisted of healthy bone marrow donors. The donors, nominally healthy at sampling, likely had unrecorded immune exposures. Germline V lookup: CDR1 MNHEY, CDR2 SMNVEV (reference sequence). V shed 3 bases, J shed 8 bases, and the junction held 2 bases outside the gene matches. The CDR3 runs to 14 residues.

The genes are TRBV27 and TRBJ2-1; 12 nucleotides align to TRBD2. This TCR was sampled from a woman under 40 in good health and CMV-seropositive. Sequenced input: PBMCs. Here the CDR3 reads CASSFLAGGDEQFF. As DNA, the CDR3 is TGTGCCAGCAGTTTCCTAGCGGGAGGGGATGAGCAGTTCTTC.